This record looks at one T cell receptor (beta chain) sequence and its context. The target antigen is unknown. The sample originates from a study of T cell responses to AZD1222 COVID-19 vaccine. Study-level results: Females outnumbered males among donors, who were mostly white British; clonal diversity was possibly underestimated. Following two doses of AZD1222, Spike-specific TCR breadth and depth rose. Seropositive status at baseline applied to only six AZD1222 recipients.

Some clones are missing from TCRdb's copy, which holds only in-frame ones; the method was immunoSEQ multiplex PCR. The sample includes some 180,000 clones, 80% to 95% seen only once; the top ten take approximately 1.9%. There are 13 residues in the CDR3. Losses at the gene ends were 1 base for V and 9 bases for J; bases not matched to a gene: 5. The germline CDR1 and CDR2 sequences are SGHNT and YENEEA. The clonotype was recovered from an adult who received the AZD1222 COVID-19 vaccine. Source: peripheral blood, taken 28 days after the second AZD1222 dose. The chain couples TRBV11-3 to TRBJ2-5; 7 positions agree with TRBD2. The CDR3 is CASSLGLAGPQYF. In DNA form, the CDR3 reads TGTGCCAGCAGCTTAGGACTAGCCGGGCCCCAGTACTTC.